Listed here is a single T cell receptor beta chain. Gene-specific TRAV and TRBV primers were used for first-strand cDNA, covering alpha and beta chains. Over about 18 PCR cycles, TCRs were amplified from a constant-region primer and V-primer adapter. TCRdb re-analysed the reads in MiXCR, keeping a single row per CDR3 protein. The table shows more than 70,000 distinct CDR3 sequences, with 20% to 25% occurring only once. V lost 7 bases to trimming and J lost 6 bases, with 19 bases between them. Germline CDR1 and CDR2: LGHNT and FRNRAP. CDR3 length: 15 residues. The data belong to a study of low-dose radiotherapy and immunotherapy resistance in tumors. Looking at the study overall: The schedule for Cohort 2 used 1 Gy per fraction every two weeks, which added up to 13 Gy over 26 weeks.

Time point of the sample: after trial treatment. Treatment: LDRT plus nivolumab, ipilimumab, low-dose cyclophosphamide and aspirin (RACIN trial). Low-dose radiotherapy, low-dose cyclophosphamide, aspirin, ipilimumab and nivolumab were all given to the donors. The rearrangement links TRBV12-5 to TRBJ1-5; no clear D. Specimen: PBMCs, collected after low-dose radiotherapy plus immunotherapy. This TCR came from a female donor with ovarian cancer. The CDR3 here is CASAPSGGNSQPQHF. DNA for the CDR3: TGTGCTAGTGCCCCGTCAGGTGGGAACAGTCAGCCCCAGCATTTT.